This passage covers 7 T cell receptor beta chains from one sample sequenced in a study of blood T cells in healthy people across ages. Combining a sample-barcoded 5' primer with a J-beta primer mix, a second PCR ran for roughly 6 to 12 cycles. TCRdb reprocessed the 5' RACE reads with MiXCR, giving one entry per CDR3 protein. The sample has fewer than 1,200,000 distinct CDR3 sequences, around 25% seen once; the top ten hold approximately 0.79%. The same data also contributed to another study, on T cells of mothers and their children.

Sample: blood. The origin of the receptors is a girl aged 2 to 9 in good health.

The genes are TRBV7-9 and TRBJ1-4; D gene ambiguous. The CDR3 covers 16 residues. The germline V gene encodes CDR1 SEHNR and CDR2 FQNEAQ (reference sequence). Trimming pared 4 bases from V and 8 bases from J, leaving 20 bases between. The CDR3 sequence is CASSSLSGGEWEKLFF. The CDR3, as DNA: TGTGCCAGCAGCTCCCTATCGGGTGGGGAGTGGGAAAAACTGTTTTTT.

The V gene is TRBV5-1, the J gene TRBJ1-4, with D possibly being TRBD1 (5 bases). V lost 2 bases to trimming and J lost 8 bases, with 16 bases between them. Germline-derived CDR1 and CDR2 are SGHRS and YFSETQ. The CDR3 runs 15 residues. For the CDR3, the DNA is TGCGCCAGCAGCTTTGTAGAGGGACCGCAGGAAAAACTGTTTTTT. It translates to CASSFVEGPQEKLFF.

This clonotype was observed a handful of times. The chain uses TRBV9 and TRBJ1-1, with TRBD1 as a possible D gene (5 bases). Germline CDR1 is SGDLS and CDR2 is YYNGEE. The CDR3 is made up of 15 amino acids. V lost 0 bases to trimming and J lost 1 base, with 10 bases between them. CDR3 nucleotides: TGTGCCAGCAGCGTAGGTCCGGGACCGAACACTGAAGCTTTCTTT. This translates into CASSVGPGPNTEAFF.

A few counts support this clonotype. The CDR3 DNA follows: TGTGCCATCAGTCAAAGGGAGGCCAAAAACATTCAGTACTTC. Its translation is CAISQREAKNIQYF. The rearrangement joins TRBV10-3 to TRBJ2-4, with D tentatively TRBD2 (5 bases). CDR3 length: 14 residues. Germline V gene data show CDR1 as ENHRY and CDR2 as SYGVKD. Trimming took off 5 bases at V and 1 base at J, with 9 bases between the two ends.

This chain joins TRBV20-1 and TRBJ1-2, with 10 bases fitting TRBD1. Germline assignment: CDR1 DFQATT and CDR2 SNEGSKA (reference sequence). The CDR3 length is 13 residues. Unmatched junction bases numbered 4, after V lost 6 bases and J lost 3 bases. CDR3: CSAGGQGDYGYTF. The CDR3 nucleotides read TGCAGTGCCGGAGGACAGGGGGACTATGGCTACACCTTC.

In this sample, this clonotype turned up a few times. V usage is TRBV14 and J usage is TRBJ2-3; D is unresolved. Germline CDR1 SGHDN, CDR2 FVKESK. The V end lost 4 bases, the J end lost 2 bases, and 10 bases lay between the germline ends. This CDR3 has 14 amino acids. The CDR3 DNA reads as TGTGCCAGCAGCCCATTCCCTTCCACAGATACGCAGTATTTT. The encoded protein is CASSPFPSTDTQYF.

In this sample, this clonotype turned up a few times. The gene calls are TRBV12-3 or TRBV12-4 and TRBJ2-2; D is unresolved. There are 15 residues in the CDR3. V lost 5 bases and J lost 4, with 14 bases in between. In DNA form, the CDR3 reads TGTGCCAGCAGTCGGTCTGGTGTGGGCACCGGGGAGCTGTTTTTT. Protein: CASSRSGVGTGELFF.